This TCR beta chain was sequenced during a study of CD8+ T cells in alopecia areata (dated 2018 in TCRdb). In the study overall: The treated patients, all with moderate-to-severe alopecia areata, were enrolled in an open-label pilot trial of oral tofacitinib given at 5 to 10 mg twice daily. Tofacitinib was given for 6 to 18 months, followed by 6 months of follow-up off drug to assess delayed response and recurrence. The SALT score, which quantifies the percentage of affected scalp surface area, was used to measure disease severity in treated patients. The study used high-throughput TCRbeta sequencing to examine T cell clonal expansion in alopecia areata, in both the C3H/HeJ mouse model and human patients. On the human side, TCRbeta sequencing was run on scalp tissue and on sorted CD4+ and CD8+ peripheral blood T cells from healthy controls and from alopecia areata patients with either patchy or totalis/universalis disease. Biopsies were taken from tofacitinib-treated patients at baseline and at 4 and 24 weeks of treatment, and a later scalp biopsy was taken in several of the tofacitinib-treated patients. Scalp clonality was compared among normal scalp (n=4), patchy alopecia areata scalp (n=8), and alopecia totalis/universalis scalp (n=8). RNA came from the PAXgene miRNA kit for fixed scalp, the miRNeasy kit for PBMCs, and the RNeasy kit for mouse skin. TCRbeta CDR3 regions were amplified by immunoSEQ multiplex PCR using 35 Vbeta forward and 13 Jbeta reverse primers.

The method behind the library was the immunoSEQ multiplex PCR assay. RNA was extracted from all samples and reverse transcribed into cDNA as template for TCR sequencing. SuperScript III was used for first-strand cDNA synthesis, primed with a 2:1 mix of oligo-dT and random hexamers. A synthetic immune receptor repertoire was used to assess amplification bias, and residual bias was removed computationally. Per the authors' processing: Raw reads were preprocessed for error removal, and CDR3 was defined according to IMGT conventions as running from the conserved cysteine to phenylalanine. Clonality was computed as 1 minus the Shannon entropy, with the entropy normalized by log2 of the number of productive unique TCRs. Whether scalp clones were CD4 or CD8 was inferred by matching scalp TCRbeta sequences against CD4 and CD8 repertoires sorted from blood. TCRdb stores this immuneACCESS table with in-frame sequences only. Part of the clones is absent; in the studies checked, under half of the shortfall reflects unresolved V genes, and no reason is known for the rest. Clone size and V and J calls were adopted from that table, with D and trimming inferred from the DNA. The sample data list 200,000 to 250,000 clones, and around two fifths of these were observed just once. The ten largest clones represent 0.48% of the sample.

The treatment or condition label corresponds to: oral pan-JAK inhibitor, 5-10 mg twice daily. Lesional scalp punch biopsies and peripheral blood were collected from alopecia areata patients. PBMCs were isolated by density centrifugation and stained for CD3, CD4 and CD8, and CD4+ and CD8+ T cells were sorted on a FACSAria. In this sample, this clone turned up once. The clone's antigen remains unknown. There are no base qualities to consult, and no much larger clone falls within one base. General conclusions and limits of the study: Many expanded lesional clones were found to persist in scalp and blood during tofacitinib treatment, and relapse after treatment cessation may be partly explained by this persistence. Lesional scalp, especially in alopecia totalis/universalis, showed higher clonality and more expanded CD8+ clones than normal scalp, suggesting antigenic drive. Because the treated cohort was small and included a single nonresponder, larger studies are needed to assess links between baseline CD8+ expansion and response. TCR sequences shared between patients were less clear than in mice, possibly partly because of HLA diversity in the patient population. With tofacitinib, both scalp clonality and the number of expanded CD8+ clones among the top 100 scalp clones went down significantly. Scalp TCR repertoire analysis is complicated because resident alphabeta T cells in normal human skin are also sequenced, whereas mouse skin is dominated by gammadelta T cells.

V is cut by 4 bases and J by 4 bases, and the space between the germline ends is 14 bases. The CDR3 spans 14 residues, from the cysteine through the phenylalanine. This entry keeps only the CDR3 DNA: 42 bases, framed from base 1. According to the germline V gene (reference sequence), CDR1 reads MNHNY and CDR2 reads SVGAGI. The receptor was derived from a human donor with alopecia areata. This specimen was CD4+ T cells sorted from blood, taken between weeks 30 and 35, from a patient treated with tofacitinib. Rearrangement joined TRBV6-6 to TRBJ2-7; TRBD1 might be the D gene, on 6 matching bases. CDR3 region: CASSSRARGYEQYF. The DNA is TGTGCCAGCAGTTCGAGGGCCAGGGGTTACGAGCAGTACTTC.